This T cell receptor (beta chain) is drawn from a study of identical twins. Study-wide results and caveats: These conclusions were based on statistical analysis (cross-sectional, not following the same donors).

Carrying unique molecular identifiers, the cDNA also gained a universal primer site through template switching. TCRdb independently ran MiXCR on the 5' RACE reads; one entry per CDR3 protein. The sample has about 150,000 distinct CDR3 sequences, under 4.5% seen once. This clonotype has a count of ten or more. Its antigen remains unidentified. This receptor was taken from a man aged 18 to 30 in good health. The specimen sequenced was memory T cells sorted from blood.

The CDR3 nucleotides read TGCGCCAGCAGCCAAGCGGGTCCGGCGGGAGGTAAAAATGAGCAGTTCTTC. This translates into CASSQAGPAGGKNEQFF. The rearrangement joins TRBV4-1 to TRBJ2-1; 8 bases agree with TRBD2. CDR3 length: 17 residues. V trimming: 1 base; J trimming: 7 bases; junction bases outside the gene matches: 12. CDR1 is MGHRA and CDR2 is YSYEKL in the germline V gene.